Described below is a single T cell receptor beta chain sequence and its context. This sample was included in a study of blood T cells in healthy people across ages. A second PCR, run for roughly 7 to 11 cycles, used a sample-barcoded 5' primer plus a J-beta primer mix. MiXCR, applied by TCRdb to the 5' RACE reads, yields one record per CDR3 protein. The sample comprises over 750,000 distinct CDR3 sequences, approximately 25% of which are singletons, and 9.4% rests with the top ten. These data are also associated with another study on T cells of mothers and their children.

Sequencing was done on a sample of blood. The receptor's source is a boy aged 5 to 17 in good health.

The CDR3 bases are TGTGCCAGCAGCAGCCTGACAGCAACGGGAGAGACCCAGTACTTC. Its protein is CASSSLTATGETQYF. This chain links TRBV7-9 with TRBJ2-5, with D possibly being TRBD1 (5 bases). CDR1 and CDR2 (germline): SEHNR, FQNEAQ (reference sequence). This CDR3 contains 15 residues. Between the trimmed V and J ends, which lost 5 bases and 4 bases, there was a span of 17 bases.